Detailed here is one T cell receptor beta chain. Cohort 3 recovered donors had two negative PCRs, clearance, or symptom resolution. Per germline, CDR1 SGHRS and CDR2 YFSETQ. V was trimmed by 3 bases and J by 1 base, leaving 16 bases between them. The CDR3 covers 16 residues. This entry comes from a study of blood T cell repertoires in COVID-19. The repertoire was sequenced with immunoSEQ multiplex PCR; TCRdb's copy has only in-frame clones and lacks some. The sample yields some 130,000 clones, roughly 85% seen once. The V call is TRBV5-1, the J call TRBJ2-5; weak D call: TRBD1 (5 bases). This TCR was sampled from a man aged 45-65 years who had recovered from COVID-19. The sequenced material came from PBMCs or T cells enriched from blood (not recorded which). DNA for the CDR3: TGCGCCAGCAGCTACAGCTATAGGGGCCCCCAAGAGACCCAGTACTTC. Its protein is CASSYSYRGPQETQYF.